This TCR beta chain was sequenced during a study of blood T cell repertoires in COVID-19. Across the whole study: Sources were T cells, B-cell-depleted T cells, or PBMCs; the material itself was cDNA or gDNA.

The authors' processing: Estimated nucleated cell counts came from reference gene primer amplification. The protocol was immunoSEQ multiplex PCR, while the TCRdb copy is restricted to in-frame clones and leaves out a portion. V and J calls and clone size come straight from that table; D and trimming were deduced from the DNA. Found here are about 130,000 clones, just under 85% of them singletons; the top ten hold roughly 13%. V lost 2 bases and J 4 bases, leaving 12 bases between the germline ends. CDR1 and CDR2 from the germline V gene are MNHEY and SMNVEV (reference sequence). The CDR3 consists of 14 residues.

This sequence was found in a human donor in a cohort sampled during active COVID-19. The rearrangement links TRBV27 to TRBJ2-7, with a weak D call TRBD2 (5 bases). The specimen sequenced was peripheral blood. As DNA, the CDR3 is TGTGCCAGCAGTTTAAAGTTTCGGGGTTACGAGCAGTACTTC. It encodes CASSLKFRGYEQYF.